The clone carrying this TCR beta chain has a handful of counts. V was clipped by 3 bases and J by 1 base, with 7 bases between them. The CDR3 runs to 15 residues. Germline-derived CDR1 and CDR2 are MDHEN and SYDVKM. MiXCR, run by TCRdb on the reads, gives a single entry per CDR3 protein. The data hold almost 500,000 distinct CDR3 sequences, with 11% observed a single time. The data were obtained in a study of T cell repertoires in cytomegalovirus infection. The sequencing input was PBMCs. The chain employs TRBV28 and TRBJ2-6; D gene ambiguous. The receptor was derived from a human donor in good health (CMV status not recorded). Some clones in this sample may be carry-over from other donors' samples. CDR3 loop: CASSFEESGANVLTF. CDR3 nucleotides: TGTGCCAGCAGTTTCGAGGAGTCTGGGGCCAACGTCCTGACTTTC.